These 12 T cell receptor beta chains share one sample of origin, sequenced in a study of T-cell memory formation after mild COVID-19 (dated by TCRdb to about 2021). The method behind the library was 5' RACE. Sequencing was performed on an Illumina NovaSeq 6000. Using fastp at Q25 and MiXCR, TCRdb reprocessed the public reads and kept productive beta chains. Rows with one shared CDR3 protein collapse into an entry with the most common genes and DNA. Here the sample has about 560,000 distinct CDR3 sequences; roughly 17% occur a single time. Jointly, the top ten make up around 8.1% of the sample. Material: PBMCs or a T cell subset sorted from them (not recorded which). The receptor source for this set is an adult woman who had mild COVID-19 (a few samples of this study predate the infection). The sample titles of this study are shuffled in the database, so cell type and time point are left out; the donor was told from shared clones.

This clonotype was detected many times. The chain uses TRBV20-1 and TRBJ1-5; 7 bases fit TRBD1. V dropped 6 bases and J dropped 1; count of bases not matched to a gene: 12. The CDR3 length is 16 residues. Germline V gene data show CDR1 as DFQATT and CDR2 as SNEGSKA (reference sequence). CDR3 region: CSAQRGRWGSNQPQHF. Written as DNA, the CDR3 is TGCAGTGCGCAAAGGGGGCGGTGGGGGAGCAATCAGCCCCAGCATTTT.

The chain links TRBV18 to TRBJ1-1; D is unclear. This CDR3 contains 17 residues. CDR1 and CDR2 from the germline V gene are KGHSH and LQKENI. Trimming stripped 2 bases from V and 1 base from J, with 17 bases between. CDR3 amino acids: CASSPGGFSGPNTEAFF. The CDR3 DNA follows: TGTGCCAGCTCACCAGGCGGTTTCTCAGGACCGAACACTGAAGCTTTCTTT.

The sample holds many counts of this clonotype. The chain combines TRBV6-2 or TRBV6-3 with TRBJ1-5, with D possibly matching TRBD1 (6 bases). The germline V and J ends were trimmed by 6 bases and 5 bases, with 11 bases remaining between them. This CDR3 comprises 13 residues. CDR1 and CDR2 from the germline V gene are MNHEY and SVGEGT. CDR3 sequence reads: CASSRGNYQPQHF. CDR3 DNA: TGTGCCAGCAGCAGGGGCAATTATCAGCCCCAGCATTTT.

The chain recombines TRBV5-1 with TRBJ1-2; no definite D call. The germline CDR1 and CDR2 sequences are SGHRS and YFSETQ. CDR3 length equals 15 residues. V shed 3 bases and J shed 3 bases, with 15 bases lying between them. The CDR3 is CASSSTLGRHYGYTF. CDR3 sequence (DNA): TGCGCCAGCAGCTCCACTTTAGGCAGGCACTATGGCTACACCTTC. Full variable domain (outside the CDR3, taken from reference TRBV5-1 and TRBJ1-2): KAGVTQTPRYLIKTRGQQVTLSCSPISGHRSVSWYQQTPGQGLQFLFEYFSETQRNKGNFPGRFSGRQFSNSRSEMNVSTLELGDSALYLCASSSTLGRHYGYTFGSGTRLTVV.

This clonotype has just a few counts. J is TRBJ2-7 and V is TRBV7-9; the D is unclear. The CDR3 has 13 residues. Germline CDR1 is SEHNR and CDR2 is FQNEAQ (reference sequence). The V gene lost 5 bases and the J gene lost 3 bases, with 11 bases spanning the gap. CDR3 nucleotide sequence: TGTGCCAGCAGCCGGGCCGGTGACTACGAGCAGTACTTC. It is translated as CASSRAGDYEQYF.

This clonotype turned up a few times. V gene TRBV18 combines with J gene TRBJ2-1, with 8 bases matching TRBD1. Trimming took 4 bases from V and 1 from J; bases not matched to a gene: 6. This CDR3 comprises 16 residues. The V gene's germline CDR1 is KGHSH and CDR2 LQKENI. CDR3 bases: TGTGCCAGCTCACTAGACAGGGGAAGGTCCTACAATGAGCAGTTCTTC. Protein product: CASSLDRGRSYNEQFF.

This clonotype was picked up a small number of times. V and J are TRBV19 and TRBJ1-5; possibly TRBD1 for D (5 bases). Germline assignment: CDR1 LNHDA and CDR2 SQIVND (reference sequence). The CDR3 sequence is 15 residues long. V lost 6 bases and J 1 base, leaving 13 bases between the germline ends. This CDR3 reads CASRSGLGSNQPQHF. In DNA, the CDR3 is TGTGCCAGTAGATCGGGGCTCGGGAGCAATCAGCCCCAGCATTTT.

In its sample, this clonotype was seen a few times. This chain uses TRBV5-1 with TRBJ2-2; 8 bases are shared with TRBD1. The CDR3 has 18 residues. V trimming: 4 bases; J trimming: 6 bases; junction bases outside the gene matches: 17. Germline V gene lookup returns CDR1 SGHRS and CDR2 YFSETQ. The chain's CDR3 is CASSGGTGPGRVPGELFF. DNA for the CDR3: TGCGCCAGCAGCGGGGGGACAGGCCCTGGTCGAGTCCCCGGGGAGCTGTTTTTT.

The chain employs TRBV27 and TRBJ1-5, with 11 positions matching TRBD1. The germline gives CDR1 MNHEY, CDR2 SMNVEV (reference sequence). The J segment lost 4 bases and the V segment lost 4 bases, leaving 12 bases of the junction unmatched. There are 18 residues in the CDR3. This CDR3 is CASSWTGGSLLLNQPQHF. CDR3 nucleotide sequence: TGTGCCAGCAGTTGGACAGGGGGCTCCCTTCTACTAAATCAGCCCCAGCATTTT.

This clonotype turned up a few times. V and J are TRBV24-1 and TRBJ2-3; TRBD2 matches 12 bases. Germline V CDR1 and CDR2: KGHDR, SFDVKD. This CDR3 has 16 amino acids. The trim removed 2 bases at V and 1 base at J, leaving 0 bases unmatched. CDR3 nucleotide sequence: TGTGCCACCAGTGATTGGACTAGCGGGGGCACAGATACGCAGTATTTT. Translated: CATSDWTSGGTDTQYF.

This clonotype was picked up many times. CDR3 sequence (DNA): TGTGCCAGCAGTCGGACAGCCTCCTACGAGCAGTACTTC. It is translated as CASSRTASYEQYF. This chain links TRBV27 with TRBJ2-7; the D gene is possibly TRBD1 (6 bases). V lost 5 bases to trimming and J lost 0 bases, with 8 bases between them. The germline gives CDR1 MNHEY, CDR2 SMNVEV (reference sequence). The CDR3 is made up of 13 amino acids.

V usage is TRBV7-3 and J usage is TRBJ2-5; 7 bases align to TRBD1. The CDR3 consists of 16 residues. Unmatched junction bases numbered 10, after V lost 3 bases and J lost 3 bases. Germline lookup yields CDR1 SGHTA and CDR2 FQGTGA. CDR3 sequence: CASSLSPTGTKETQYF. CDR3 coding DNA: TGTGCCAGCAGCTTGTCCCCGACAGGGACGAAAGAGACCCAGTACTTC.